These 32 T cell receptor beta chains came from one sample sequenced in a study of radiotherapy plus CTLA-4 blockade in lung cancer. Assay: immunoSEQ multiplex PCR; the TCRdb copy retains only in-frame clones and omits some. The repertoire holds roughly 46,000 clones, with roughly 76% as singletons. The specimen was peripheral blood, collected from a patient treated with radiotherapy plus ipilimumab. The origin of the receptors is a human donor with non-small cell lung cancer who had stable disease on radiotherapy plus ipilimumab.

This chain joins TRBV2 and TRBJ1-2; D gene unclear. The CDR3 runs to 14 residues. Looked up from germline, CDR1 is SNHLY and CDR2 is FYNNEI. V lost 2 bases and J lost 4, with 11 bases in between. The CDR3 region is CASSERERVYGYTF. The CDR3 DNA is TGTGCCAGCAGTGAAAGGGAAAGAGTCTATGGCTACACCTTC.

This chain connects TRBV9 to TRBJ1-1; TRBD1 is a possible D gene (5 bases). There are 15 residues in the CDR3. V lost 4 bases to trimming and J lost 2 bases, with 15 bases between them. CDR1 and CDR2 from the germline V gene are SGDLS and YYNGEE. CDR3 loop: CASSLPGTDNTEAFF. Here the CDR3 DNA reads TGTGCCAGCAGCTTGCCCGGGACGGACAACACTGAAGCTTTCTTT.

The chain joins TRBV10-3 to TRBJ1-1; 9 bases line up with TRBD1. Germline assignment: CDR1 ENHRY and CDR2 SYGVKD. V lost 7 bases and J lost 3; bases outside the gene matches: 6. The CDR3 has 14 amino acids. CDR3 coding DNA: TGTGCCATCACTGTACAGGGGGCAGACACTGAAGCTTTCTTT. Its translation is CAITVQGADTEAFF.

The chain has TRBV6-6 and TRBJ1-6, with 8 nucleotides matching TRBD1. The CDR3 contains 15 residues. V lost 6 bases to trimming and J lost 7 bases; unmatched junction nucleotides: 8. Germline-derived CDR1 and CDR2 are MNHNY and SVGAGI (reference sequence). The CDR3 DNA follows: TGTGCCAGCAGACCTCAGGGGGCGCGGAATTCACCCCTCCACTTT. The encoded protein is CASRPQGARNSPLHF.

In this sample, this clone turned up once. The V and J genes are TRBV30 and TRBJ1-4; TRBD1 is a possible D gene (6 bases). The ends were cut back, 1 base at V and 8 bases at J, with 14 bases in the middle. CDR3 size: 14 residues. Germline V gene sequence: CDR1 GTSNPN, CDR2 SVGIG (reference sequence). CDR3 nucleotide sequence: TGTGCCTGGAGTGCACAGGGTTGGAAAGAAAAACTGTTTTTT. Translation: CAWSAQGWKEKLFF.

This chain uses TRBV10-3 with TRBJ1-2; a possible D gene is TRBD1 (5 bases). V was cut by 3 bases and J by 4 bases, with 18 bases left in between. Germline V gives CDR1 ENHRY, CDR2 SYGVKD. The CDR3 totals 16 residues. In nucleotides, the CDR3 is TGTGCCATCAGTGACCCCCCGGGACGGTTCCCCTATGGCTACACCTTC. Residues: CAISDPPGRFPYGYTF.

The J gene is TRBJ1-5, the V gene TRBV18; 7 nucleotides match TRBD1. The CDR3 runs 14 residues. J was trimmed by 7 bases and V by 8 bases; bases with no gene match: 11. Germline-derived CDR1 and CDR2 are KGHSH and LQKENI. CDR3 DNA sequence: TGTGCCAGCCCCGAGGGGACAGTAAAGCAGCCCCAGCATTTT. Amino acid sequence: CASPEGTVKQPQHF. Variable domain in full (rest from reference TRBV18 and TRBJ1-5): NAGVMQNPRHLVRRRGQEARLRCSPMKGHSHVYWYRQLPEEGLKFMVYLQKENIIDESGMPKERFSAEFPKEGPSILRIQQVVRGDSAAYFCASPEGTVKQPQHFGDGTRLSIL.

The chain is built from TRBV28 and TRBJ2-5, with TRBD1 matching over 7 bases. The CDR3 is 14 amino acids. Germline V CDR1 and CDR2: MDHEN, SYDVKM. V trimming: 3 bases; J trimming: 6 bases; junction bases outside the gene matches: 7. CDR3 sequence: CASSFGTVYKTQYF. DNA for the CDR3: TGTGCCAGCAGTTTCGGGACAGTATACAAGACCCAGTACTTC.

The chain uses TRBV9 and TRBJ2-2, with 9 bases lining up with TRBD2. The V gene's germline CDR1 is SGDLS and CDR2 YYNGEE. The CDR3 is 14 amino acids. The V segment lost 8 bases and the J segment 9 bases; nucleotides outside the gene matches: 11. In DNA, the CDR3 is TGTGCCAGTTCGGCTAGCGGGGCCGCCTGGGAGCTGTTTTTT. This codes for CASSASGAAWELFF.

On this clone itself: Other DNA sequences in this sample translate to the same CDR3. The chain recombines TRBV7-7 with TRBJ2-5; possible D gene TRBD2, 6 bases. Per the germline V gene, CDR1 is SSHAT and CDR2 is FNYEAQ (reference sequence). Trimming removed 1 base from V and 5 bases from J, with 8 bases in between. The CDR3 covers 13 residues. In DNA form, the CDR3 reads TGTGCCAGCAGCTTAGGGCGGGGTGAGACCCAGTACTTC. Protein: CASSLGRGETQYF.

The chain's CDR3 is CASSIMNTEAFF. In nucleotides, the CDR3 is TGTGCCAGCAGTATAATGAACACTGAAGCTTTCTTT. The chain is built from TRBV5-6 and TRBJ1-1, with no clear D. The CDR3 has 12 amino acids. Germline-derived CDR1 and CDR2 are SGHDT and YYEEEE. The germline V and J ends were trimmed by 5 bases and 0 bases, with 5 bases remaining between them.

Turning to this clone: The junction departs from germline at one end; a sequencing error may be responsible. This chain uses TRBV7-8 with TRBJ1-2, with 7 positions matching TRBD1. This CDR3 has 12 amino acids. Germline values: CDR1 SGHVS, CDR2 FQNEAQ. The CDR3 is CASSPQLSGTAF. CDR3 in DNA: TGTGCCAGCAGCCCCCAATTATCCGGGACAGCCTTC.

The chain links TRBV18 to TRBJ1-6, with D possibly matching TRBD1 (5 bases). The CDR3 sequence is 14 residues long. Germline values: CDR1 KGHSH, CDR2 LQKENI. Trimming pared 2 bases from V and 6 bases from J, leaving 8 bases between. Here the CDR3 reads CASSPETVNSPLHF. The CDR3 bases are TGTGCCAGCTCACCAGAGACAGTTAATTCACCCCTCCACTTT.

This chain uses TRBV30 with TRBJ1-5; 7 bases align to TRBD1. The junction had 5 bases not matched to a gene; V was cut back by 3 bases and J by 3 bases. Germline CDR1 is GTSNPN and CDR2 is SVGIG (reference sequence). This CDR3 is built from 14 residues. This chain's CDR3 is CAWSPGGINQPQHF. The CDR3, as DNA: TGTGCCTGGAGCCCAGGGGGGATCAATCAGCCCCAGCATTTT.

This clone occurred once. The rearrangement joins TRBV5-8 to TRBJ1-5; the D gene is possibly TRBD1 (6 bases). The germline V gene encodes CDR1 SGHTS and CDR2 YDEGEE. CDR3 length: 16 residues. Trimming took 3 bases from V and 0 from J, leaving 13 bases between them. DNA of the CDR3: TGTGCCAGCAGCTGGGAGGGGGTCAGTAGCAATCAGCCCCAGCATTTT. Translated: CASSWEGVSSNQPQHF.

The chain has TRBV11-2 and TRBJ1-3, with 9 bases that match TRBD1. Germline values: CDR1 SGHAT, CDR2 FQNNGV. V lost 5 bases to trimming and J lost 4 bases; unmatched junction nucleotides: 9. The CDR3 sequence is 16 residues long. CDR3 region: CASSPPGQGLGNTIYF. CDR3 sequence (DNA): TGTGCCAGCAGCCCTCCCGGACAGGGGTTAGGAAACACCATATATTTT.

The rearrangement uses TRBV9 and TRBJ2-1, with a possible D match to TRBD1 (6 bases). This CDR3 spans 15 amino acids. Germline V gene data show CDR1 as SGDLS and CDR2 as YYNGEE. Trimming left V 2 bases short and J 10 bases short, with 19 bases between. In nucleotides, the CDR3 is TGTGCCAGCAGCGTTACAGGGTCCCTACAAGGAGAGCAGTTCTTC. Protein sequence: CASSVTGSLQGEQFF.

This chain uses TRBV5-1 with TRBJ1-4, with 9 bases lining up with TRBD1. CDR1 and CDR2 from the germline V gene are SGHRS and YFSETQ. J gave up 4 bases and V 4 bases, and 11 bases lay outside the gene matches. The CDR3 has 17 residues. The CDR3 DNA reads TGCGCCAGCAGCCCCACCGGGACAGGGACCCTTAATGAAAAACTGTTTTTT. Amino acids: CASSPTGTGTLNEKLFF.

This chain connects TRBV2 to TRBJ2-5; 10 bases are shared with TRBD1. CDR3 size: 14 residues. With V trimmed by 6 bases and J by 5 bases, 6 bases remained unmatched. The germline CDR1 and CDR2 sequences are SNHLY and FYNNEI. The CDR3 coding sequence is TGTGCCAGCAGAGGACAGGGGGAATGGGAGACCCAGTACTTC. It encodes CASRGQGEWETQYF. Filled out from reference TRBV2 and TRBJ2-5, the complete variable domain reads EPEVTQTPSHQVTQMGQEVILRCVPISNHLYFYWYRQILGQKVEFLVSFYNNEISEKSEIFDDQFSVERPDGSNFTLKIRSTKLEDSAMYFCASRGQGEWETQYFGPGTRLLVL.

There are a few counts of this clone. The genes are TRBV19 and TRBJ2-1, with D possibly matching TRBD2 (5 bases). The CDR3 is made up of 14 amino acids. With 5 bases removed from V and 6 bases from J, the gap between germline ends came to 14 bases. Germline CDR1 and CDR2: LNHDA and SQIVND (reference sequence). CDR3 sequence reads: CASSAIGSSNEQFF. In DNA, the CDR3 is TGTGCCAGTAGTGCCATAGGGAGTTCCAATGAGCAGTTCTTC.

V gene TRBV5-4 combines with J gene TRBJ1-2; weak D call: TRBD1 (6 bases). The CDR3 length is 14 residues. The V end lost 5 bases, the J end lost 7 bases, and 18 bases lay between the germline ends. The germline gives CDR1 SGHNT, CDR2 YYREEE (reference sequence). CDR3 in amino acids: CASRRQEGSGGYTF. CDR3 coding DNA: TGTGCCAGCAGACGACAGGAGGGATCGGGTGGCTACACCTTC.

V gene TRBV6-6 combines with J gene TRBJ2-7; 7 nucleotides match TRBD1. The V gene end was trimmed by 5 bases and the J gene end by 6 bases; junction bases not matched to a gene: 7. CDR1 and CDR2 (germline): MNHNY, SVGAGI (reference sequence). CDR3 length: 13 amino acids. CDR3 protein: CASSPRQGSEQYF. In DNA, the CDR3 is TGTGCCAGCAGTCCTAGACAGGGCAGCGAGCAGTACTTC.

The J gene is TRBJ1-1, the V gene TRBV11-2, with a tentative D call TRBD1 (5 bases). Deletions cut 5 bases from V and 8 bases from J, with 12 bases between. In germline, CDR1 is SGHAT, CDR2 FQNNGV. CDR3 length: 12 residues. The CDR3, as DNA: TGTGCCAGCAGCCGGACACTTAAAGAAGCTTTCTTT. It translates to CASSRTLKEAFF. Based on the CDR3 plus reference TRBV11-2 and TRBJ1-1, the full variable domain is EAGVAQSPRYKIIEKRQSVAFWCNPISGHATLYWYQQILGQGPKLLIQFQNNGVVDDSQLPKDRFSAERLKGVDSTLKIQPAKLEDSAVYLCASSRTLKEAFFGQGTRLTVV.

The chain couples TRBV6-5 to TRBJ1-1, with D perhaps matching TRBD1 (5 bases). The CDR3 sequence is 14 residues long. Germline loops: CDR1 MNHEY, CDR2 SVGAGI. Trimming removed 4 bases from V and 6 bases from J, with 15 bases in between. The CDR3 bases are TGTGCCAGCAGTTTCCGGAAGCTGGGGGCTGAAGCTTTCTTT. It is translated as CASSFRKLGAEAFF.

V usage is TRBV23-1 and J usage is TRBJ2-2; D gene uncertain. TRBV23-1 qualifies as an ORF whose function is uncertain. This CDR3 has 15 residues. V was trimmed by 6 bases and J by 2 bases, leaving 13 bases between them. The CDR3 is CASSLTSGNTGELFF. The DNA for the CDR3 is TGCGCCAGCAGCCTAACATCAGGAAACACCGGGGAGCTGTTTTTT.

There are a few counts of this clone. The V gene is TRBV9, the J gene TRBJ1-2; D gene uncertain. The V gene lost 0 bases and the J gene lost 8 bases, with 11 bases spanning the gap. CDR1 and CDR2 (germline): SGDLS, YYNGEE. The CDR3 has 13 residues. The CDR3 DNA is TGTGCCAGCAGCGTAGACGAGGTAGTGGGCTACACCTTC. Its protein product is CASSVDEVVGYTF. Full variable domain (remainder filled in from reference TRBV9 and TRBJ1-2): DSGVTQTPKHLITATGQRVTLRCSPRSGDLSVYWYQQSLDQGLQFLIQYYNGEERAKGNILERFSAQQFPDLHSELNLSSLELGDSALYFCASSVDEVVGYTFGSGTRLTVV.

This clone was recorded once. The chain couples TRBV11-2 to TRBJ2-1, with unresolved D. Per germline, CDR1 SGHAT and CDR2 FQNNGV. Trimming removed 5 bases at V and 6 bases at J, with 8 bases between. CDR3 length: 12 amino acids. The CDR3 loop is CASSHTSNEQFF. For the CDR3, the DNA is TGTGCCAGCAGCCACACCAGCAATGAGCAGTTCTTC.

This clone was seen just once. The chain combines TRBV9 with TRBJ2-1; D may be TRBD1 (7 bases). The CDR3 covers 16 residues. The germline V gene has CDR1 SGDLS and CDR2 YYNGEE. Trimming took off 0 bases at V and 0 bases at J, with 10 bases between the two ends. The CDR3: CASSVDQGGSYNEQFF. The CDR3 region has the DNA TGTGCCAGCAGCGTAGATCAGGGGGGCTCCTACAATGAGCAGTTCTTC. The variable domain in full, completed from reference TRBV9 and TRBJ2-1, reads DSGVTQTPKHLITATGQRVTLRCSPRSGDLSVYWYQQSLDQGLQFLIQYYNGEERAKGNILERFSAQQFPDLHSELNLSSLELGDSALYFCASSVDQGGSYNEQFFGPGTRLTVL.

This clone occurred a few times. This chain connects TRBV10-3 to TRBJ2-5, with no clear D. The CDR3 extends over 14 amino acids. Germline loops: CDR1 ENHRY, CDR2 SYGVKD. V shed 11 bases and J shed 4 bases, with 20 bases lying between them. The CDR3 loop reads CAVAGRSGPETQYF. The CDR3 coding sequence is TGTGCCGTGGCCGGCAGGTCTGGGCCAGAGACCCAGTACTTC.

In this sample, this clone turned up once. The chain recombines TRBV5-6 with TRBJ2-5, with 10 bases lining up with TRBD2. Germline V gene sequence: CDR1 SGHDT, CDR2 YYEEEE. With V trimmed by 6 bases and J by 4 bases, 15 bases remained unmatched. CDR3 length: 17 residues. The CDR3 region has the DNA TGTGCCAGCACCCCGGGGGTAGCGGGGGGCCGGGGAGAGACCCAGTACTTC. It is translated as CASTPGVAGGRGETQYF.

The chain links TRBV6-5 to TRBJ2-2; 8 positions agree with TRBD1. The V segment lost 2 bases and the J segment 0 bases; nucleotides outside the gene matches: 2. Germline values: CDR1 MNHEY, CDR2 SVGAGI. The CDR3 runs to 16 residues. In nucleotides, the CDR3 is TGTGCCAGCAGTTACGGGACAGGACCGAACACCGGGGAGCTGTTTTTT. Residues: CASSYGTGPNTGELFF.

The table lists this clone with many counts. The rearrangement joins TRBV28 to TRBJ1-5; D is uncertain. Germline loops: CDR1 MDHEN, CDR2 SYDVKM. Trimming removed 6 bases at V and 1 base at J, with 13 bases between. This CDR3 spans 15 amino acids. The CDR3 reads CASRRVASSNQPQHF. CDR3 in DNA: TGTGCCAGCAGACGTGTAGCGTCCAGCAATCAGCCCCAGCATTTT.